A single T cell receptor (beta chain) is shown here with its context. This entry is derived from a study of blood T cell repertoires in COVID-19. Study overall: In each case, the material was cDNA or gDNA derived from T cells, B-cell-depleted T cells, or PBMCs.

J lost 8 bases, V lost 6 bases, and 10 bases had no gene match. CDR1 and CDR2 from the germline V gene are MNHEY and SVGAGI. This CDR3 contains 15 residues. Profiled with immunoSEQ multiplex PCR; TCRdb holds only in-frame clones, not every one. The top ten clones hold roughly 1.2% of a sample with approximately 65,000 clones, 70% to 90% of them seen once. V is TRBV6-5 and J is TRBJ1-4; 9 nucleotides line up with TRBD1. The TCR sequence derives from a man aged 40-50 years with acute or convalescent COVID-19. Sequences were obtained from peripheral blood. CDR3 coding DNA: TGTGCCAGCAGGCGGGACAGGGTTGGAAACGAAAAACTGTTTTTT. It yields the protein CASRRDRVGNEKLFF.